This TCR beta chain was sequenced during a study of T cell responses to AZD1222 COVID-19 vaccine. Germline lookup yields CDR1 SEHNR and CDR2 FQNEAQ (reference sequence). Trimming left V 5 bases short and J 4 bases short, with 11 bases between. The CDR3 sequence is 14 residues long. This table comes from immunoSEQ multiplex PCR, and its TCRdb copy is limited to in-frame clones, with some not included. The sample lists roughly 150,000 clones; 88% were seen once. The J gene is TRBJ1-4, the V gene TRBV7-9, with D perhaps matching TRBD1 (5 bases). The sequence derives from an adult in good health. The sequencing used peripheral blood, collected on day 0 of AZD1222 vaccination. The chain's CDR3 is CASSTGGFNEKLFF. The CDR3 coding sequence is TGTGCCAGCAGCACGGGGGGATTTAATGAAAAACTGTTTTTT.